The 17 T cell receptor beta chains presented below share a single source sample, sequenced in a study of shared clonotypes between healthy human individuals. The data were produced by immunoSEQ multiplex PCR, yet TCRdb's version contains in-frame clones alone and is incomplete. The table records about 190,000 clones, over 50% of them present only once. The specimen was memory CD4+ T cells sorted from blood. Subset described: CD45RA-negative fraction. The source of these receptors is a man aged 30 to 39 in good health.

The V and J genes are TRBV9 and TRBJ2-2; 7 positions agree with TRBD1. CDR1 SGDLS and CDR2 YYNGEE come from the germline V gene. This CDR3 is built from 15 residues. V shed 6 bases, J shed 0 bases, and the junction held 5 bases outside the gene matches. CDR3 amino acids: CASKNDRANTGELFF. The CDR3 DNA reads TGTGCCAGCAAAAACGACAGGGCGAACACCGGGGAGCTGTTTTTT.

The genes are TRBV27 and TRBJ2-7; the match to TRBD2 covers 13 bases. The V gene end was trimmed by 5 bases and the J gene end by 9 bases; junction bases not matched to a gene: 4. The CDR3 totals 13 residues. Germline V lookup: CDR1 MNHEY, CDR2 SMNVEV (reference sequence). DNA of the CDR3: TGTGCCAGCAGTCAGACTAGCGGGAGGTTGCAGTACTTC. Translated: CASSQTSGRLQYF.

The chain has TRBV27 and TRBJ1-2; 7 nucleotides align to TRBD1. The CDR3 loop spans 15 amino acids. V shed 0 bases and J 4 bases; nucleotides not matched to a gene: 5. Germline CDR1 is MNHEY and CDR2 is SMNVEV (reference sequence). CDR3 DNA sequence: TGTGCCAGCAGTTTATCTCCGACAGGGCTCTATGGCTACACCTTC. This gives the protein CASSLSPTGLYGYTF.

The V gene is TRBV7-9, the J gene TRBJ2-1; D is perhaps TRBD1 or TRBD2 (6 bases each). Per the germline V gene, CDR1 is SEHNR and CDR2 is FQNEAQ (reference sequence). Trimming left V 1 base short and J 7 bases short, with 20 bases between. This CDR3 has 17 residues. CDR3 nucleotides: TGTGCCAGCAGCTTAGTCGGGGGCAGGGCAGTTCCAAATGAGCAGTTCTTC. This gives the protein CASSLVGGRAVPNEQFF.

The rearrangement links TRBV7-2 to TRBJ2-2, with D perhaps matching TRBD2 (6 bases). Trimming pared 3 bases from V and 0 bases from J, leaving 11 bases between. The CDR3 consists of 16 residues. CDR1 is SGHTA, CDR2 FQGNSA, per germline. As DNA, the CDR3 is TGTGCCAGCAGCTTCTCGGTAGCGGCGAACACCGGGGAGCTGTTTTTT. Amino acid sequence: CASSFSVAANTGELFF. The full variable domain, with the rest looked up from reference TRBV7-2 and TRBJ2-2, is GAGVSQSPSNKVTEKGKDVELRCDPISGHTALYWYRQSLGQGLEFLIYFQGNSAPDKSGLPSDRFSAERTGGSVSTLTIQRTQQEDSAVYLCASSFSVAANTGELFFGEGSRLTVL.

This clone was seen only once. The V and J genes are TRBV18 and TRBJ2-1; 13 nucleotides agree with TRBD2. The CDR3 length is 15 residues. Trimming took 3 bases from V and 14 from J; bases not matched to a gene: 10. The germline V gene encodes CDR1 KGHSH and CDR2 LQKENI. CDR3 loop: CASSPAGTSGMEEFF. The CDR3 region has the DNA TGTGCCAGCTCACCGGCCGGGACTAGCGGGATGGAGGAGTTCTTC. Combining the CDR3 with reference TRBV18 and TRBJ2-1 gives the whole variable domain NAGVMQNPRHLVRRRGQEARLRCSPMKGHSHVYWYRQLPEEGLKFMVYLQKENIIDESGMPKERFSAEFPKEGPSILRIQQVVRGDSAAYFCASSPAGTSGMEEFFGPGTRLTVL.

This clone was seen a handful of times. The chain couples TRBV18 to TRBJ2-5; the D gene is possibly TRBD1 (5 bases). V shed 2 bases and J shed 3 bases, with 10 bases lying between them. The germline gives CDR1 KGHSH, CDR2 LQKENI. The CDR3 length is 14 residues. The CDR3 spells CASSPLAGKETQYF. The CDR3, as DNA: TGTGCCAGCTCACCATTGGCAGGGAAAGAGACCCAGTACTTC.

The chain links TRBV4-2 to TRBJ1-1, with D perhaps TRBD1 (6 bases). The germline V and J ends were trimmed by 5 bases and 6 bases, with 10 bases remaining between them. CDR1 is LGHNA, CDR2 YNFKEQ, per germline. The CDR3 has 12 amino acids. CDR3 in amino acids: CASSLDSAEAFF. The CDR3 coding sequence is TGTGCCAGCAGCTTGGACAGTGCTGAAGCTTTCTTT.

In its sample, this clone was seen once. The chain uses TRBV9 and TRBJ2-3; 10 positions match TRBD2. Trimming took 4 bases from V and 1 from J; bases not matched to a gene: 9. Looked up from germline, CDR1 is SGDLS and CDR2 is YYNGEE. CDR3 size: 17 residues. CDR3 residues: CASSPSRGTSGTDTQYF. The CDR3 DNA reads TGTGCCAGCAGCCCATCGCGCGGGACTAGCGGCACAGATACGCAGTATTTT. Using reference TRBV9 and TRBJ2-3 for the parts outside the CDR3, the full variable domain is DSGVTQTPKHLITATGQRVTLRCSPRSGDLSVYWYQQSLDQGLQFLIQYYNGEERAKGNILERFSAQQFPDLHSELNLSSLELGDSALYFCASSPSRGTSGTDTQYFGPGTRLTVL.

The CDR3 protein is CASSPEGNEQFF. Here the CDR3 DNA reads TGCGCCAGCAGCCCGGAGGGCAATGAGCAGTTCTTC. The chain combines TRBV5-1 with TRBJ2-1; TRBD2 might be the D (6 bases). The length of the CDR3 is 12 residues. Germline loops: CDR1 SGHRS, CDR2 YFSETQ. Trimming took off 4 bases at V and 6 bases at J, with 8 bases between the two ends.

The gene calls are TRBV18 and TRBJ2-5, with a possible D match to TRBD2 (5 bases). The CDR3 contains 15 residues. Germline CDR1 KGHSH, CDR2 LQKENI. The V gene lost 0 bases and the J gene lost 5 bases, with 13 bases spanning the gap. CDR3 region: CASSPPRAFGETQYF. CDR3 DNA sequence: TGTGCCAGCTCACCACCGAGGGCTTTTGGGGAGACCCAGTACTTC.

V gene TRBV7-2 combines with J gene TRBJ2-5, with D maybe TRBD1 (5 bases). Between the trimmed V and J ends, which lost 5 bases and 6 bases, there was a span of 16 bases. Germline values: CDR1 SGHTA, CDR2 FQGNSA. The CDR3 has 14 residues. The CDR3 coding sequence is TGTGCCAGCAGCCCTGGGGCTAGTGAAAAGACCCAGTACTTC. It translates to CASSPGASEKTQYF.

The J gene is TRBJ2-7, the V gene TRBV5-1, with D possibly matching TRBD2 (6 bases). Germline values: CDR1 SGHRS, CDR2 YFSETQ. This CDR3 has 15 residues. V lost 1 base and J lost 3, with 14 bases in between. In nucleotides, the CDR3 is TGCGCCAGCAGCTTGTATACGGGAGAGGTCTACGAGCAGTACTTC. Its protein is CASSLYTGEVYEQYF.

This clone came up a few times. The chain combines TRBV9 with TRBJ1-1; D is ambiguous. The germline CDR1 and CDR2 sequences are SGDLS and YYNGEE. The CDR3 runs to 13 residues. V was cut by 6 bases and J by 9 bases, with 18 bases left in between. The CDR3 is CASTPLDGGKAFF. The CDR3 DNA sequence: TGTGCCAGCACCCCATTGGACGGCGGGAAAGCTTTCTTT.

The chain is built from TRBV15 and TRBJ2-3; 9 positions agree with TRBD1. The CDR3 runs to 15 residues. The V gene end was trimmed by 6 bases and the J gene end by 3 bases; junction bases not matched to a gene: 7. Germline CDR1 LNHNV, CDR2 YYDKDF (reference sequence). CDR3 in DNA: TGTGCCACCAGGGGGCCCGGACAGGGGACAGATACGCAGTATTTT. This gives the protein CATRGPGQGTDTQYF.

The chain is built from TRBV5-1 and TRBJ1-5; D is possibly TRBD1 (6 bases). Trimming took off 4 bases at V and 5 bases at J, with 13 bases between the two ends. In germline, CDR1 is SGHRS, CDR2 YFSETQ. This CDR3 contains 14 residues. The CDR3 loop is CASSTIGGDQPQHF. For the CDR3, the DNA is TGCGCCAGCAGCACGATAGGGGGGGATCAGCCCCAGCATTTT.

The chain uses TRBV29-1 and TRBJ2-7; no clear D. V dropped 6 bases and J dropped 2 bases, with 8 bases sitting between them. The CDR3 covers 11 residues. Germline V gives CDR1 SQVTM, CDR2 ANQGSEA. The CDR3 region has the DNA TGCAGCGTCAAACTGACCTACGAGCAGTACTTC. It codes for CSVKLTYEQYF.